This TCR beta chain comes out of a study of cytomegalovirus exposure and HLA in healthy donors. The CDR3 is 12 residues long. Trimming removed 4 bases at V and 6 bases at J, with 10 bases between. Germline V gene lookup returns CDR1 ENHRY and CDR2 SYGVKD. Findings and limits, study-wide: Several top significant clusters appeared, in a later analysis, to be linked to common viral pathogens. Some public TCRs appeared in many individuals, while most sequences were rare.

A note on this clone: Its antigen remains unknown.

Researchers ran the PCR with 60 Vbeta and 13 Jbeta primers. Assay: immunoSEQ multiplex PCR; the TCRdb copy retains only in-frame clones and omits some. Here the sample spans more than 150,000 clones, roughly 75% being singletons. The specimen sequenced was PBMCs. V is TRBV10-3 and J is TRBJ2-7, with D uncertain. This sequence was found in a middle-aged woman in good health and CMV-seropositive. CDR3 protein: CAISASLAEQYF. In DNA form, the CDR3 reads TGTGCCATCAGTGCTTCTCTGGCCGAGCAGTACTTC.